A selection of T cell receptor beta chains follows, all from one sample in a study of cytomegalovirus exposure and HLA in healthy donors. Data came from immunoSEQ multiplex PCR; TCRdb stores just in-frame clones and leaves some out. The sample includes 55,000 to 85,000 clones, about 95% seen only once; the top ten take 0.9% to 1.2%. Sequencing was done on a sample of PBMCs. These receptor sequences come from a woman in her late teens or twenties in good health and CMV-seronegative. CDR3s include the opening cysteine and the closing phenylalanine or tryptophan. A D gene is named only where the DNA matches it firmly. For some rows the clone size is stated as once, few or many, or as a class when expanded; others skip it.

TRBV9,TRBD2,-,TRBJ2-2,CASSVGLAGNTGELFF,TGTGCCAGCAGCGTAGGTCTAGCGGGAAACACCGGGGAGCTGTTTTTT
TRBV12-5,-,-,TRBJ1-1,CASGWSTEAFF,TGTGCTAGTGGCTGGAGCACTGAAGCTTTCTTT
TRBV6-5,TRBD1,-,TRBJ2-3,CASTADRATDTQYF,TGTGCCAGCACCGCGGACAGGGCCACGGATACGCAGTATTTT
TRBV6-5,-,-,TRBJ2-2,CASSYGFLEGGELFF,TGTGCCAGCAGTTACGGGTTTCTTGAGGGCGGGGAGCTGTTTTTT
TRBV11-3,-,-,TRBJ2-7,CASSLDGTNEQYF,TGTGCCAGCAGCTTAGATGGCACCAACGAGCAGTACTTC
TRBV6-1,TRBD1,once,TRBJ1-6,CASSSTGTNSPLHF,TGTGCCAGCAGTTCGACAGGGACTAATTCACCCCTCCACTTT
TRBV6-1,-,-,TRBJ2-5,CASTMTGTSQETQYF,TGTGCCAGCACTATGACAGGGACTAGCCAAGAGACCCAGTACTTC
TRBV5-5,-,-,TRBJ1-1,CASSRTVNTEAFF,TGTGCCAGCAGCCGAACAGTGAACACTGAAGCTTTCTTT
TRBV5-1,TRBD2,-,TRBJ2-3,CASGFLLAGETDTQYF,TGCGCCAGCGGCTTTCTACTAGCGGGAGAAACAGATACGCAGTATTTT
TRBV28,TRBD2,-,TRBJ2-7,CASSPESGTSFNEQYF,TGTGCCAGCAGTCCTGAGTCGGGGACTAGCTTCAACGAGCAGTACTTC
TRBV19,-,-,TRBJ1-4,CASSTRAGTGEKLFF,TGTGCCAGTAGTACCAGGGCGGGGACGGGCGAAAAACTGTTTTTT
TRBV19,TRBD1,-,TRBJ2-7,CASSRGSSEQYF,TGTGCCAGTAGCAGGGGGTCGTCCGAGCAGTACTTC
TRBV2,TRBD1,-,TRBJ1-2,CASSAGTGGYYGYTF,TGTGCCAGCAGCGCCGGGACAGGGGGATACTATGGCTACACCTTC
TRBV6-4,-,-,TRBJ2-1,CATSRTGNYNEQFF,TGTGCCACCTCCAGGACGGGAAATTACAATGAGCAGTTCTTC
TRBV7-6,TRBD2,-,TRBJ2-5,CASSSGRLAGGPWETQYF,TGTGCCAGCAGCTCCGGCCGACTAGCGGGAGGGCCGTGGGAGACCCAGTACTTC
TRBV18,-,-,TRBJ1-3,CASSQPGPVGNTIYF,TGTGCCAGCTCACAACCGGGGCCGGTCGGAAACACCATATATTTT
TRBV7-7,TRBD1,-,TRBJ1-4,CASGTGTVNEKLFF,TGTGCTAGCGGCACCGGGACAGTGAATGAAAAACTGTTTTTT
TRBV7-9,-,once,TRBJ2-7,CASSSGISYEQYF,TGTGCCAGCAGCTCAGGGATCTCCTACGAGCAGTACTTC
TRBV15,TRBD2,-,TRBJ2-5,CATSRAKGLAGQETQYF,TGTGCCACCAGCAGAGCGAAGGGTCTAGCGGGCCAAGAGACCCAGTACTTC
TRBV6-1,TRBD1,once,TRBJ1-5,CASSEDRGQPQHF,TGTGCCAGCAGTGAAGACAGGGGACAGCCCCAGCATTTT
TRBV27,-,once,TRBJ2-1,CASSDTYNEQFF,TGTGCCAGCAGTGACACGTACAATGAGCAGTTCTTC
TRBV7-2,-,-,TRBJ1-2,CASSPGDGVLGYGYTF,TGTGCCAGCAGCCCAGGGGATGGGGTCCTTGGCTATGGCTACACCTTC
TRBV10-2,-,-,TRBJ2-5,CASSVGLAPETQYF,TGCGCCAGCAGTGTAGGGCTAGCCCCAGAGACCCAGTACTTC